The present TCR beta chain was sequenced within a study of blood T cell repertoires in COVID-19. Study background: Nucleic acid was either cDNA or gDNA, and it came from T cells, B-cell-depleted T cells, or PBMCs.

As processed by the authors: Scientists estimated how many nucleated cells there were by amplifying reference gene primers. Assay used: immunoSEQ multiplex PCR; TCRdb lists only in-frame clones, some missing. V and J calls and clone size are as listed in that table; D and trimming were resolved from the DNA. The sample includes about 190,000 clones, 86% seen only once; the top ten take about 8.6%. From germline, CDR1 is SSHAT and CDR2 FNYEAQ (reference sequence). This CDR3 has 16 residues. Donors of Cohort 3 who recovered were those that had two negative PCRs, clearance, or symptom resolution. Worth noting for this clone: One end of the junction varies from germline; a read error may be responsible.

This TCR came from a woman in her 30s who had recovered from COVID-19. V is TRBV7-7 and J is TRBJ2-2, with D possibly being TRBD2 (6 bases). The specimen sequenced was PBMCs or T cells enriched from blood (not recorded which). CDR3 DNA: TGTGCTAGCAGCTTAGGCGGGGCCAGTGGGACCGGGGAGCTGTTTTTT. Translated, it gives CASSLGGASGTGELFF.